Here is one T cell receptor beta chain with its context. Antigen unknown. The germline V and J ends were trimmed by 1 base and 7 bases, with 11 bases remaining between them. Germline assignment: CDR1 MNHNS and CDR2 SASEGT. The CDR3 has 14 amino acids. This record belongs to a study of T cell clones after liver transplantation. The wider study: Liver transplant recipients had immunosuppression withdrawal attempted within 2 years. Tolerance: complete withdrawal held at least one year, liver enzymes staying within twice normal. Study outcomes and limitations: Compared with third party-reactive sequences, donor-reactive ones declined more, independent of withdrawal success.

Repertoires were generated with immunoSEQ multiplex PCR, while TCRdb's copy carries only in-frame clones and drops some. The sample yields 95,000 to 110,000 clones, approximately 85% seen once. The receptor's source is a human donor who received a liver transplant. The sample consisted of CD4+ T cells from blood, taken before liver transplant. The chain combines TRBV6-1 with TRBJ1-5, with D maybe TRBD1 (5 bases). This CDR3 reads CASSEVGLGQPQHF. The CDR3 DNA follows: TGTGCCAGCAGTGAAGTGGGGCTTGGGCAGCCCCAGCATTTT.